Given below is one TCR beta chain in context. The sample is drawn from a study of T cell changes during pregnancy in multiple sclerosis. Here immunoSEQ multiplex PCR was the method, and the copy in TCRdb shows in-frame clones only, minus some. Of 91,000 or so clones listed, under 95% are singletons. The CDR3 totals 16 residues. Per the germline V gene, CDR1 is WSHSY and CDR2 is SAAADI. The V and J ends lost 5 bases and 4 bases, in that order; junction bases with no gene match: 8. The sequence came from a female donor with multiple sclerosis, enrolled in a pregnancy study. V and J are TRBV10-2 and TRBJ2-7; 13 positions match TRBD2. Sequencing used peripheral blood, obtained after pregnancy. The CDR3 DNA reads TGCGCCAGCAGTCGTAGGGGGGGACTAGCGGGATACGAGCAGTACTTC. It specifies CASSRRGGLAGYEQYF.